This passage covers 3 T cell receptor beta chains from one sample sequenced in a study of human T cells and chemical hapten exposure. Each CDR3 protein gets one entry after TCRdb re-called the RACE reads with MiXCR. Here the sample spans roughly 39,000 distinct CDR3 sequences, approximately 12% being singletons. Time point noted: patch test 3, about 24 weeks after DPC sensitization. Treatment defined: therapeutic diphenylcyclopropenone sensitization with weekly scalp DPC. Unfractionated whole blood served as the source for total RNA extraction. The source material was whole blood, sampled in connection with sensitization to the hapten diphenylcyclopropenone (DPC). These receptors originate from a woman in her thirties or forties with alopecia areata. Some clones in this sample may be carry-over from other donors' samples.

In DNA form, the CDR3 reads TGTGCCAGCAGGGGGACCGAAAACATTCAGTACTTC. Translating gives CASRGTENIQYF. The chain is built from TRBV2 and TRBJ2-4, with D perhaps assigned TRBD1 or TRBD2 (5 bases each). V dropped 6 bases and J dropped 5 bases, with 8 bases sitting between them. Per germline, CDR1 SNHLY and CDR2 FYNNEI. The CDR3 has 12 residues.

The sample holds a few counts of this clonotype. V is TRBV5-1 and J is TRBJ2-1; 8 bases fit TRBD1. CDR1 SGHRS and CDR2 YFSETQ come from the germline V gene. The V and J ends lost 0 bases and 5 bases, in that order; junction bases with no gene match: 1. This CDR3 is 14 amino acids long. The CDR3 loop reads CASSLDRGDNEQFF. CDR3 DNA: TGCGCCAGCAGCTTGGACAGGGGGGACAATGAGCAGTTCTTC.

A note on this clonotype: At one end, the junction sequence differs from germline, possibly due to a read error. This chain uses TRBV20-1 with TRBJ1-1; D is unclear. The CDR3 extends over 11 amino acids. Germline V lookup: CDR1 DFQATT, CDR2 SNEGSKA (reference sequence). CDR3 loop: CCASRIPEAFF. CDR3 bases: TGCTGTGCTAGTAGGATCCCTGAAGCTTTCTTT.